This T cell receptor beta chain is from a study of blood T cell repertoires in COVID-19 (dated by TCRdb to the early 2020s). Broadly, across the study: Samples covering the acute and convalescent phases of COVID-19 were provided by collaborators in the United States, Italy and Spain. The prospective study material was composed of cDNA or gDNA derived from T cells, B-cell-depleted T cells, or PBMCs. Subjects who had been exposed to COVID-19, were actively infected with it, or had recovered from it provided the deeply sampled blood TCRbeta repertoires that made up the dataset. A freely available public database, intended as a resource for researchers studying the immune response to SARS-CoV-2, is where the repertoires were released. Samples came from the ongoing ImmuneRACE study (first 160 participants) plus 1,254 subjects from 6 global collaborators. The sample metadata nearly always contained a de-identified subject ID, COVID-19 status, age in years and sex. Where HLA class I and class II types were available, the types were taken from metadata supplied by the sample provider, not from assay-based typing. The full study reports these points: Clinical and demographic metadata were provided uncurated, with the amount varying by source and participant.

Whole blood was collected in K2EDTA tubes by collaborating institutions according to the institutions' own protocols. For TCRbeta analysis, collaborators shipped samples in one of three forms: frozen whole blood, isolated PBMCs, or DNA extracted from either of those sample types. The immunoSEQ Assay, a bias-controlled multiplex PCR, was used to amplify TCRbeta CDR3 regions from genomic DNA. The authors' pipeline ran thus. Nucleated cell counts per sample were estimated from amplification of reference gene primers within the assay. To quantify the absolute abundance of each unique TCRbeta CDR3 rearrangement, sequence reads were collapsed and filtered. For each sample, productive Simpson clonality was calculated by taking the square root of Simpson's diversity index across productive rearrangements. TCRdb re-hosts the immuneACCESS table, in-frame sequences only. Its copies lack some clones; in the studies checked, an unresolved V gene accounts for under half of them, and the cause for the rest is not known. Clonal size and the V and J genes are those of that table, whereas D and trimming came from the DNA. In this sample the table shows about 220,000 clones, more than 65% of which occur a single time. 3% to 4.5% of the sample belongs to the ten largest clones.

This clone was seen a single time. No antigen is known for it. Per-base qualities were not stored, and no clone one base away is much larger. Its CDR3 holds 17 amino acids, cysteine through phenylalanine. Just the 51-base CDR3 DNA is kept, in frame starting at base 1. A distance of 22 bases separates the germline ends of V and J, which lose 5 bases and 5 bases respectively. The germline V gene yields SGHVS for CDR1 and FQNEAQ for CDR2. Sequencing was carried out using peripheral blood. The chain was built from TRBV7-8 and TRBJ2-1, and possibly TRBD2, on 5 matching bases. The clonotype was recovered from an elderly woman with acute or convalescent COVID-19. The CDR3 here reads CASSRALSRRGDNEQFF. The DNA sequence is given as TGTGCCAGCAGCAGAGCCCTTAGCCGTCGGGGAGACAATGAGCAGTTCTTC.